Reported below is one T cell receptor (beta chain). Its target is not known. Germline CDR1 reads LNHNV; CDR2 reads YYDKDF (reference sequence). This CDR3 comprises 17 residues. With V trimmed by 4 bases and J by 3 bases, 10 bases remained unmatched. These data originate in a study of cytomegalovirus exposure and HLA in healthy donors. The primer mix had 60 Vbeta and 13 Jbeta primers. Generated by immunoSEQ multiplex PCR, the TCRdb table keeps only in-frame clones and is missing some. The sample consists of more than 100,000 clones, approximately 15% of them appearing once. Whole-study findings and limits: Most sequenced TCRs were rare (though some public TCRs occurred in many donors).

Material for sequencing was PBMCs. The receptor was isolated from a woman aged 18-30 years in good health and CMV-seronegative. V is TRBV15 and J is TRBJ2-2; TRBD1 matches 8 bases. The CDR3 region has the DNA TGTGCCACCAGCAAGGACCGGACAGGGTTTTACACCGGGGAGCTGTTTTTT. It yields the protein CATSKDRTGFYTGELFF. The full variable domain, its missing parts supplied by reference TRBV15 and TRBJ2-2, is DAMVIQNPRYQVTQFGKPVTLSCSQTLNHNVMYWYQQKSSQAPKLLFHYYDKDFNNEADTPDNFQSRRPNTSFCFLDIRSPGLGDTAMYLCATSKDRTGFYTGELFFGEGSRLTVL.